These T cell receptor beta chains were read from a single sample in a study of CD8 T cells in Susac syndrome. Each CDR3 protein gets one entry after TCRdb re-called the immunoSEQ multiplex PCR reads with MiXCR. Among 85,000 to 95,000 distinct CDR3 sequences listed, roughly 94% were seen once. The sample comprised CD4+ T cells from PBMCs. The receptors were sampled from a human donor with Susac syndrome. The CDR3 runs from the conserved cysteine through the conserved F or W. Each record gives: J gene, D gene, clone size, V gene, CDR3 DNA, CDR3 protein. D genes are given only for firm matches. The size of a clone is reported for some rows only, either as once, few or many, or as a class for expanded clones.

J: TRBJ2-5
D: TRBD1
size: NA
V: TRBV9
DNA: TGTGCCAGCAGCGTTAACAGGGGCGAGACCCAGTACTTC
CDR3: CASSVNRGETQYF

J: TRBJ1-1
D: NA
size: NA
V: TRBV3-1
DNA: TGTGCCAGCACCTCGATCATCCAGGATGAAGCTTTCTTT
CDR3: CASTSIIQDEAFF

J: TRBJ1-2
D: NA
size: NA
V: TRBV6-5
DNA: TGTGCCAGCAGTTACGGCGGTATTTATGGCTACACCTTC
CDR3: CASSYGGIYGYTF

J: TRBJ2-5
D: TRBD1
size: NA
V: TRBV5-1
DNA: TGCGCCAGCAGCAAAAGCTCCGGGACAGGAACACAAGAGACCCAGTACTTC
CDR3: CASSKSSGTGTQETQYF

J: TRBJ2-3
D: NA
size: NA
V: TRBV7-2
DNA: TGTGCCAGCAGCTTAGGGGACTCCTACACAGATACGCAGTATTTT
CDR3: CASSLGDSYTDTQYF

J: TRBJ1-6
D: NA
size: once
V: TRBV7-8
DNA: TGTGCCAGCAGCACTTCAGGACCGCATAATTCACCCCTCCACTTT
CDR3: CASSTSGPHNSPLHF

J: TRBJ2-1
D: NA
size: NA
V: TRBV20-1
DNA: TGCAGTGCTGTCAGACTGGAAGGGGCCAACAATGAGCAGTTCTTC
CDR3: CSAVRLEGANNEQFF

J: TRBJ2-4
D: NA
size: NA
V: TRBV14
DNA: TGTGCCAGCAGCCAGCGTATAGCCAAAAACATTCAGTACTTC
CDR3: CASSQRIAKNIQYF

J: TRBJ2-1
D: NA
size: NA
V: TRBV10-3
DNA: TGTGCCATCAGTGAGTCGGGGGACAATGAGCAGTTCTTC
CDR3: CAISESGDNEQFF

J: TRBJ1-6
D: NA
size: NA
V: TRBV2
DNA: TGTGCCAGCAGTGTGGGGCAGGCCGGCGGATCACCCCTCCACTTT
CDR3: CASSVGQAGGSPLHF

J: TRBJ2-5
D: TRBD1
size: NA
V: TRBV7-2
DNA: TGTGCCAGCAGACAGGGGGCTTGGGAGACCCAGTACTTC
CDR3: CASRQGAWETQYF

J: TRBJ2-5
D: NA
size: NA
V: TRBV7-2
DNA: TGTGCCAGCAAGCAGGGCTCTGGCGTGGAGACCCAGTACTTC
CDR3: CASKQGSGVETQYF

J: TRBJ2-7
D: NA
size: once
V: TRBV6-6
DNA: TGTGCCAGCAGCCAGTCTCGTGGTGGGCCCGACAGGCAGTACTTC
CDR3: CASSQSRGGPDRQYF

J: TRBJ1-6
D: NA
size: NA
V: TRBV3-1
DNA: TGTGCCAGCAGCCAAGTAGACATCCGGGCGGGATCCCTCCACTTT
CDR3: CASSQVDIRAGSLHF

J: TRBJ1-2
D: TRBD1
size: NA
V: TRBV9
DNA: TGTGCCAGCAGCCCCGCCATAGGGACAGGGGGCGGGGGTGGCTACACCTTC
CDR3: CASSPAIGTGGGGGYTF

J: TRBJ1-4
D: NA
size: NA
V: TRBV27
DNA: TGTGCCAGCAGTTCCCCCCCGGAAAAACTGTTTTTT
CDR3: CASSSPPEKLFF

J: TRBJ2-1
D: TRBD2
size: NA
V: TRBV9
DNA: TGTGCCAGCAGCGTAGTAGCGGGGTCCTACAATGAGCAGTTCTTC
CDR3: CASSVVAGSYNEQFF

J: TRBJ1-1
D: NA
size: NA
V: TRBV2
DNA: TGTGCCAGCAGTGCCTTCCCCGGACGTAACACTGAAGCTTTCTTT
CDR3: CASSAFPGRNTEAFF

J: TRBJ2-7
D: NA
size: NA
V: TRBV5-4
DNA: TGTGCCAGCAGCCAGGGACAACGGGAGCAGTACTTC
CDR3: CASSQGQREQYF

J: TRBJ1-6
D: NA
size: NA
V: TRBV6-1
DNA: TGTGCCAGCAGTGAAGAACGGTTGCGCCCCCTCCACTTT
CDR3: CASSEERLRPLHF

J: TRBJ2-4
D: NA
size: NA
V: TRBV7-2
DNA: TGTGCCAGCAGCTCCCCCGGAGGGGACATTCAGTACTTC
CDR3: CASSSPGGDIQYF

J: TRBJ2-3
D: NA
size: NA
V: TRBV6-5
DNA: TGTGCCAGCAGTTACTCGCGGGATACGCAGTATTTT
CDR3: CASSYSRDTQYF

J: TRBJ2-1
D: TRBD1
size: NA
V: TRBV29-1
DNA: TGCAGCGTTGACGGGACAGGGGTGACCAATGAGCAGTTCTTC
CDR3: CSVDGTGVTNEQFF

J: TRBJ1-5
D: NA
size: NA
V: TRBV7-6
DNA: TGTGCCAGCAGCTCACAGGGAAGCAATCAGCCCCAGCATTTT
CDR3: CASSSQGSNQPQHF

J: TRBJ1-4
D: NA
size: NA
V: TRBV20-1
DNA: TGCAGTGCTAGAGACCAAACGGTGGAACTGTTTTTT
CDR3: CSARDQTVELFF

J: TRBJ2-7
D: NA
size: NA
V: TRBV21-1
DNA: TGCTTTAAGGGAACCCTCTACGAGCAGTACTTC
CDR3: CFKGTLYEQYF

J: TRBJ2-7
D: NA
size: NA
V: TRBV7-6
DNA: TGTGCCAGCAGCTTAGAATCGGGACTGACCTCCTACGAGCAGTACTTC
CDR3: CASSLESGLTSYEQYF

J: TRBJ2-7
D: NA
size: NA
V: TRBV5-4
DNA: TGTGCCAGCAGCTTGGAGCAGGGTCCCCACGAGCAGTACTTC
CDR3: CASSLEQGPHEQYF

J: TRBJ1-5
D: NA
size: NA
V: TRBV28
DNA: TGTGCCAGCAGAGACACCCTGTTGGAGCCCCAGCATTTT
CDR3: CASRDTLLEPQHF